These 11 T cell receptor beta chains originate from one sample sequenced in a study (dated by TCRdb to about 2016). Receptor amplification or capture employed RT-PCR. Sequencing used an Illumina MiSeq. The public reads were reprocessed in TCRdb via fastp at Q25 and MiXCR, keeping in-frame beta chains. CDR3 protein sequences are deduplicated, and each keeps its most common genes and DNA. Across this sample there are fewer than 800,000 distinct CDR3 sequences, with 13% to 15% seen only once. The top ten clones comprise just over 3.5% of the sample. Sequencing was done on a sample of memory CD4+ T cells from blood. These receptors were collected from a female donor in good health, serving as a healthy control.

The rearrangement links TRBV28 to TRBJ2-6; D might be TRBD2 (5 bases). This CDR3 comprises 18 residues. Germline loops: CDR1 MDHEN, CDR2 SYDVKM. V dropped 5 bases and J dropped 0 bases, with 17 bases sitting between them. In DNA, the CDR3 is TGTGCCAGCAGTCCTACCCTCGGACGGGACTCTGGGGCCAACGTCCTGACTTTC. Protein sequence: CASSPTLGRDSGANVLTF.

This clonotype was seen more than once but under ten times. The chain recombines TRBV30 with TRBJ1-2; possibly TRBD1 for D (6 bases). The CDR3 runs 11 residues. V lost 7 bases, J lost 8 bases, and 14 bases lay in between. Germline CDR1 and CDR2: GTSNPN and SVGIG (reference sequence). The CDR3 nucleotides read TGTGCCTCCTCCAGGGGCGAGGGCTACACCTTC. As protein: CASSRGEGYTF. The variable domain in full, completed from reference TRBV30 and TRBJ1-2, reads SQTIHQWPATLVQPVGSPLSLECTVEGTSNPNLYWYRQAAGRGLQLLFYSVGIGQISSEVPQNLSASRPQDRQFILSSKKLLLSDSGFYLCASSRGEGYTFGSGTRLTVV.

The chain employs TRBV29-1 and TRBJ1-2, with TRBD1 identical over 7 bases. Trimming removed 8 bases from V and 3 bases from J; junction bases left unmatched: 12. Germline V lookup: CDR1 SQVTM, CDR2 ANQGSEA. The CDR3 totals 14 residues. This chain's CDR3 is CSSLNRGDDYGYTF. CDR3 sequence (DNA): TGCAGCTCCCTTAACAGGGGAGATGACTATGGCTACACCTTC.

J is TRBJ1-3 and V is TRBV5-1; no reliable D call. Trimming left V 2 bases short and J 1 base short, with 22 bases between. The germline V gene encodes CDR1 SGHRS and CDR2 YFSETQ. The CDR3 is made up of 19 amino acids. CDR3: CASSLGPVTSQSSGNTIYF. The CDR3 DNA sequence: TGCGCCAGCAGCTTAGGGCCAGTGACATCCCAATCTTCTGGAAACACCATATATTTT. The variable domain in full, completed from reference TRBV5-1 and TRBJ1-3, reads KAGVTQTPRYLIKTRGQQVTLSCSPISGHRSVSWYQQTPGQGLQFLFEYFSETQRNKGNFPGRFSGRQFSNSRSEMNVSTLELGDSALYLCASSLGPVTSQSSGNTIYFGEGSWLTVV.

This clonotype was detected many times. The chain joins TRBV12-3 or TRBV12-4 to TRBJ2-7; the match to TRBD2 covers 8 bases. This CDR3 is built from 14 residues. V dropped 7 bases and J dropped 0; count of bases not matched to a gene: 5. The CDR3 region has the DNA TGTGCCAGCACCCGTAGCGGGATCTCCTACGAGCAGTACTTC. Translating it yields CASTRSGISYEQYF.

This clonotype has a count of ten or more. This CDR3 is CASSRTVTDDFF. CDR3 coding DNA: TGTGCCAGCAGCCGCACGGTCACGGATGATTTCTTT. The chain uses TRBV7-9 and TRBJ1-1; D not resolved. This CDR3 contains 12 residues. The ends were cut back, 5 bases at V and 13 bases at J, with 17 bases in the middle. CDR1 is SEHNR and CDR2 is FQNEAQ in the germline V gene (reference sequence).

This chain links TRBV7-2 with TRBJ2-3, with D uncertain. Per the germline V gene, CDR1 is SGHTA and CDR2 is FQGNSA. The CDR3 runs to 13 residues. V lost 9 bases and J 0 bases, leaving 10 bases between the germline ends. The CDR3 loop reads CASQGLSTDTQYF. For the CDR3, the DNA is TGTGCCAGTCAAGGGCTTAGCACAGATACGCAGTATTTT.

The chain links TRBV27 to TRBJ2-5, with TRBD2 matching over 7 bases. Germline CDR1 MNHEY, CDR2 SMNVEV (reference sequence). The CDR3 runs to 15 residues. Unmatched junction bases numbered 11, after V lost 5 bases and J lost 5 bases. The chain's CDR3 is CASSLRSTSRETQYF. CDR3 sequence (DNA): TGTGCCAGCAGTCTTAGGTCGACTAGCCGGGAGACCCAGTACTTC.

This clonotype appeared a few times. The genes are TRBV18 and TRBJ1-6, with a tentative D call TRBD1 (5 bases). The CDR3 totals 13 residues. The germline V gene encodes CDR1 KGHSH and CDR2 LQKENI. Trimming shortened V by 3 bases and J by 9 bases, and 9 bases separated the two germline ends. CDR3 sequence reads: CASSPDGTSPLHF. The CDR3 DNA follows: TGTGCCAGCTCACCGGACGGGACTTCACCCCTCCACTTT.

V usage is TRBV6-1 and J usage is TRBJ1-1, with 9 bases fitting TRBD1. V lost 5 bases, J lost 1 base, and 5 bases stayed unmatched. This CDR3 region has 15 residues. The V gene's germline CDR1 is MNHNS and CDR2 SASEGT. CDR3 protein: CASSLGGQGNTEAFF. In DNA, the CDR3 is TGTGCCAGCAGTTTGGGGGGACAGGGGAACACTGAAGCTTTCTTT.

The chain combines TRBV11-2 with TRBJ1-6, with 7 bases fitting TRBD1. The junction had 7 bases not matched to a gene; V was cut back by 1 base and J by 13 bases. Germline V gene sequence: CDR1 SGHAT, CDR2 FQNNGV. The CDR3 loop spans 14 amino acids. The CDR3 region has the DNA TGTGCCAGCAGCTTAGGGGGACAGTGGCTGCCCCTCCACTTT. It is translated as CASSLGGQWLPLHF.